What follows is one TCR beta chain and its context. Assay: immunoSEQ multiplex PCR; the TCRdb copy retains only in-frame clones and omits some. The data hold 90,000 to 100,000 clones, with 86% observed a single time. The data originate from a study of preoperative IRX-2 immunotherapy in early breast cancer. The CDR3 runs to 14 residues. Trimming removed 3 bases from V and 3 bases from J; junction bases left unmatched: 3. Treatment in this sample: preoperative locoregional IRX-2 cytokine immunotherapy. Preoperative locoregional IRX-2 cytokine immunotherapy was tested in the phase Ib source study. This TCR was sampled from a human donor with breast cancer. The chain combines TRBV23-1 with TRBJ1-2, with 8 nucleotides matching TRBD1. TRBV23-1 is noted as an ORF with a role that remains uncertain. This specimen consisted of tumor tissue, obtained after IRX-2 immunotherapy. CDR3 sequence reads: CASSQDREDYGYTF. CDR3 nucleotides: TGCGCCAGCAGTCAGGACAGGGAAGACTATGGCTACACCTTC.